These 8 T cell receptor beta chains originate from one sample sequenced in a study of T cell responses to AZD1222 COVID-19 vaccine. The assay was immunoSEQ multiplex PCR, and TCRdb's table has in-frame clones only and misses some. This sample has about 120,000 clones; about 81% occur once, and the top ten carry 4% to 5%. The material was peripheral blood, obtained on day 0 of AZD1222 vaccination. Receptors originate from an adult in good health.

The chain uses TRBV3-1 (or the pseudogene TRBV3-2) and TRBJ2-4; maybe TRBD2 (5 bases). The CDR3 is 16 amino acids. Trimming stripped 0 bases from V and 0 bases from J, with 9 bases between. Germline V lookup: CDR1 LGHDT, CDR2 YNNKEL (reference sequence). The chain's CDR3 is CASSQERARAKNIQYF. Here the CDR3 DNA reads TGTGCCAGCAGCCAAGAGAGGGCTAGAGCCAAAAACATTCAGTACTTC.

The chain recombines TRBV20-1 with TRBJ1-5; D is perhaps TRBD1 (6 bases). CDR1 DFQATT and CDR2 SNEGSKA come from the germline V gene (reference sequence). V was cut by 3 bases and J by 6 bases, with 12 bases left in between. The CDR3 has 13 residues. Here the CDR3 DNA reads TGCAGTGCTAGTGGGGGGGCTGGTCAGCCCCAGCATTTT. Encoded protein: CSASGGAGQPQHF.

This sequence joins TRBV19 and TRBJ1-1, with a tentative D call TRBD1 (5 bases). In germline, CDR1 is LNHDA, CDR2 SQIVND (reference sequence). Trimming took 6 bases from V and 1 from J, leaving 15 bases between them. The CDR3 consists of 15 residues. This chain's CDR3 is CASSTAGRRNTEAFF. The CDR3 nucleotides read TGTGCCAGTAGCACAGCAGGGAGGAGGAACACTGAAGCTTTCTTT. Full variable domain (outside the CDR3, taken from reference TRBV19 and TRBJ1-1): DGGITQSPKYLFRKEGQNVTLSCEQNLNHDAMYWYRQDPGQGLRLIYYSQIVNDFQKGDIAEGYSVSREKKESFPLTVTSAQKNPTAFYLCASSTAGRRNTEAFFGQGTRLTVV.

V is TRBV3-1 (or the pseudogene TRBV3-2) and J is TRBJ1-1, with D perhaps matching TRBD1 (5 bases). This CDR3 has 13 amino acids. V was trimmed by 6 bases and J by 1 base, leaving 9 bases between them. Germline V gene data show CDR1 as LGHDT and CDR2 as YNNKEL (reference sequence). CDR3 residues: CASSSQGNTEAFF. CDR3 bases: TGTGCCAGCAGTTCTCAGGGGAACACTGAAGCTTTCTTT.

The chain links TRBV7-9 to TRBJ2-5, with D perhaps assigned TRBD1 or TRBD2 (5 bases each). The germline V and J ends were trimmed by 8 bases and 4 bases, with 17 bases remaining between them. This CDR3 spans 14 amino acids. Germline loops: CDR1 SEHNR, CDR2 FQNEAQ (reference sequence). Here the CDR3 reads CASEILGDPETQYF. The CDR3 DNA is TGTGCCAGCGAAATCCTCGGGGACCCAGAGACCCAGTACTTC.

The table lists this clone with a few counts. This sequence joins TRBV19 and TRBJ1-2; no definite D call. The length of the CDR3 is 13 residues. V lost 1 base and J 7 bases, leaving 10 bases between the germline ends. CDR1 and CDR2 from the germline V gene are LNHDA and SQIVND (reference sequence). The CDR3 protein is CASSIAGIGGYTF. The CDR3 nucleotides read TGTGCCAGTAGTATAGCGGGGATCGGTGGCTACACCTTC.

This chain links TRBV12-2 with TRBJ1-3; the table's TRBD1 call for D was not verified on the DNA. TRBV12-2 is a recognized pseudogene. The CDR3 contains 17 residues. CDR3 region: CASRSLDRAISGNTIYF. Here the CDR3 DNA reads TGTGCAAGTCGCTCCTTGGACAGGGCCATCTCTGGAAACACCATATATTTT.

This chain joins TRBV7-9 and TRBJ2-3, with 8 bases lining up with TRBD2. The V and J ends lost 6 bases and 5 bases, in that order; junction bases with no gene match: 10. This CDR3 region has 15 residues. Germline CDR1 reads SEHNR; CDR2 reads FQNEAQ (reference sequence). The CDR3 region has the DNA TGTGCCAGCAGGGGGAGCGGGAGAGGACAAGATACGCAGTATTTT. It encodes CASRGSGRGQDTQYF.